The sequence of this T cell receptor (beta chain) was determined in a study of blood T cell repertoires in COVID-19. Study details: Both acute and convalescent COVID-19 samples were obtained from the United States, Italy and Spain. T cells, B-cell-depleted T cells, or PBMCs provided the cDNA or gDNA that served as material.

V lost 2 bases, J lost 2 bases, and 9 bases lay in between. This CDR3 spans 14 amino acids. CDR1 and CDR2 from the germline V gene are SGHRS and YFSETQ. Original methodology: Reference gene primer amplification in the assay estimated nucleated cell counts. Sequencing was performed with immunoSEQ multiplex PCR; in TCRdb, only in-frame clones are kept and a portion is missing. That table supplies the V and J calls and clone size; D and trimming were determined from the DNA. The table lists approximately 23,000 clones, 90% of them singletons, with 2.5% to 3.5% in the top ten. This sequence was found in a man aged 70-80 years with acute or convalescent COVID-19. Sequences were obtained from peripheral blood. The chain uses TRBV5-1 and TRBJ2-3, with no clear D. The CDR3 DNA reads TGCGCCAGCAGCTTTAGAGGTTCCACAGATACGCAGTATTTT. Protein product: CASSFRGSTDTQYF.